Listed below are T cell receptor beta chains from one sample, sequenced in a study of blood T cell repertoires in COVID-19. Produced via immunoSEQ multiplex PCR; TCRdb's table is partial and in-frame only. The data show roughly 84,000 clones, roughly 76% seen once. The sample was peripheral blood. Source of these receptors: a woman aged 50 to 60 with acute or convalescent COVID-19. CDR3s include the opening cysteine and the closing phenylalanine or tryptophan. D genes are given only for firm matches. Clone size appears in some rows only: once, few, many, or a class for an expanded clone.

size: .; V: TRBV7-2; J: TRBJ2-7; D: .; CDR3: CASSLLQADYEQYF; DNA: TGTGCCAGCAGCCTCTTACAGGCTGACTACGAGCAGTACTTC
size: .; V: TRBV21-1; J: TRBJ2-3; D: .; CDR3: CASSKAQQGTGTDTQYF; DNA: TGTGCCAGCAGCAAAGCCCAACAGGGTACGGGGACAGATACGCAGTATTTT
size: .; V: TRBV6-1; J: TRBJ1-2; D: TRBD1; CDR3: CASSEIPGQGYTF; DNA: TGTGCCAGCAGTGAAATACCGGGACAGGGCTACACCTTC
size: .; V: TRBV7-9; J: TRBJ2-7; D: TRBD2; CDR3: CASSLTSGGHTYEQYF; DNA: TGTGCCAGCAGCTTAACCAGCGGGGGCCATACCTACGAGCAGTACTTC
size: .; V: TRBV28; J: TRBJ1-5; D: .; CDR3: CASSFLRTGVGQPQHF; DNA: TGTGCCAGCAGTTTCCTTCGGACGGGGGTGGGGCAGCCCCAGCATTTT
size: once; V: TRBV7-9; J: TRBJ2-1; D: TRBD2; CDR3: CASSLITSGGFNEQFF; DNA: TGTGCCAGCAGCTTAATAACTAGCGGGGGGTTCAATGAGCAGTTCTTC
size: .; V: TRBV3-1/TRBV3-2; J: TRBJ2-1; D: TRBD2; CDR3: CASRGGYNEQFF; DNA: TGTGCCAGCAGGGGGGGGTACAATGAGCAGTTCTTC
size: .; V: TRBV2; J: TRBJ1-4; D: .; CDR3: CASGRAVTNEKLFF; DNA: TGTGCCAGCGGGAGGGCGGTAACTAATGAAAAACTGTTTTTT
size: .; V: TRBV5-6; J: TRBJ1-2; D: TRBD1; CDR3: CASSLVGQGAMFGYTF; DNA: TGTGCCAGCAGCTTGGTGGGACAGGGGGCTATGTTTGGCTACACCTTC
size: .; V: TRBV6-5; J: TRBJ1-1; D: .; CDR3: CASSYSVLYTEAFF; DNA: TGTGCCAGCAGTTACTCGGTACTCTACACTGAAGCTTTCTTT
size: .; V: TRBV5-1; J: TRBJ2-3; D: TRBD1; CDR3: CASTSGRGSVTDTQYF; DNA: TGCGCCAGCACCTCGGGCAGGGGGTCCGTCACAGATACGCAGTATTTT
size: .; V: TRBV7-8; J: TRBJ2-1; D: TRBD2; CDR3: CASSGQGLANNEQFF; DNA: TGTGCCAGCAGCGGTCAAGGACTAGCCAACAATGAGCAGTTCTTC
size: .; V: TRBV15; J: TRBJ1-5; D: .; CDR3: CATSRAKGDSNQPQHF; DNA: TGTGCCACCAGCAGAGCCAAGGGAGATAGCAATCAGCCCCAGCATTTT
size: few; V: TRBV19; J: TRBJ1-2; D: .; CDR3: CASSMPVYGYTF; DNA: TGTGCCAGTAGTATGCCGGTTTATGGCTACACCTTC
size: few; V: TRBV10-1; J: TRBJ2-5; D: TRBD2; CDR3: CASSESTSGGPQETQYF; DNA: TGCGCCAGCAGTGAGTCCACTAGCGGGGGGCCACAAGAGACCCAGTACTTC
size: .; V: TRBV9; J: TRBJ1-4; D: TRBD1; CDR3: CASSVRTGGNEKLFF; DNA: TGTGCCAGCAGCGTCCGGACAGGGGGAAATGAAAAACTGTTTTTT
size: few; V: TRBV7-2; J: TRBJ1-4; D: TRBD1; CDR3: CASSLARGDEKLFF; DNA: TGTGCCAGCAGCTTAGCCAGGGGGGATGAAAAACTGTTTTTT